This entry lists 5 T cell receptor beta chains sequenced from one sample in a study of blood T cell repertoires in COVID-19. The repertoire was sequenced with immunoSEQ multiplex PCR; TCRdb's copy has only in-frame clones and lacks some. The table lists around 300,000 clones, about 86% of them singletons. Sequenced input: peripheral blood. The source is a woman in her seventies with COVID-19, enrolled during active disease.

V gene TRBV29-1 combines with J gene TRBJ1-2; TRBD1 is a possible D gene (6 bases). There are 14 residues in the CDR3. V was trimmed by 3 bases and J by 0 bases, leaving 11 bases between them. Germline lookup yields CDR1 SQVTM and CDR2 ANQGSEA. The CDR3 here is CSVEDSATNYGYTF. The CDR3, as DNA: TGCAGCGTTGAGGACAGCGCGACTAACTATGGCTACACCTTC.

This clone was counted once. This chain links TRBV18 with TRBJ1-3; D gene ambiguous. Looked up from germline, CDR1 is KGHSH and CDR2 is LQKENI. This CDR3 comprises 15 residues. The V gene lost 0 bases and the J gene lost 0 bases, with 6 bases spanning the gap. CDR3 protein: CASSPPPGSGNTIYF. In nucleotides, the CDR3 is TGTGCCAGCTCACCACCCCCAGGCTCTGGAAACACCATATATTTT.

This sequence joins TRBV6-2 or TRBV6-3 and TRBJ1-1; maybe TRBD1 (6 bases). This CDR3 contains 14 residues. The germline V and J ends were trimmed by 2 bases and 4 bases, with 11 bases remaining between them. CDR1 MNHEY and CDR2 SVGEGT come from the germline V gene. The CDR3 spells CASSYMGAATEAFF. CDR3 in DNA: TGTGCCAGCAGTTACATGGGGGCAGCCACTGAAGCTTTCTTT.

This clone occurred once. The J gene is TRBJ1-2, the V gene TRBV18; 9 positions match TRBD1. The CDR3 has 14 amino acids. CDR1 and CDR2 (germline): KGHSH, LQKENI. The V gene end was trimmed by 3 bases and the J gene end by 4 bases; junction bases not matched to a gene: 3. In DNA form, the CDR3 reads TGTGCCAGCTCACCGGGGACAGGGTTCTATGGCTACACCTTC. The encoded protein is CASSPGTGFYGYTF.

Here the CDR3 DNA reads TGTGCCACCAGCCCCCGGGGTAGCAATCAGCCCCAGCATTTT. Protein: CATSPRGSNQPQHF. The J gene is TRBJ1-5, the V gene TRBV15; D gene ambiguous. Germline V CDR1 and CDR2: LNHNV, YYDKDF (reference sequence). The CDR3 is made up of 14 amino acids. The V end lost 5 bases, the J end lost 0 bases, and 8 bases lay between the germline ends.